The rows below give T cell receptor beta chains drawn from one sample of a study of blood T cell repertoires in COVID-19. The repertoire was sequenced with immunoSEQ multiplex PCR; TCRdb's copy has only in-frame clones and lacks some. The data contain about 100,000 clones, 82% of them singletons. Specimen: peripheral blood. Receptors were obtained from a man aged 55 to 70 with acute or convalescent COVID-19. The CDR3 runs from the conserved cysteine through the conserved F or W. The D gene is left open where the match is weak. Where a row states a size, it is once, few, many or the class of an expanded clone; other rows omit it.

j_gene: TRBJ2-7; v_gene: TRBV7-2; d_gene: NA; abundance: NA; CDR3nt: TGTGCCAGCAGCTTAGCGGGAGAGGCCGAGCAGTACTTC; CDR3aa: CASSLAGEAEQYF
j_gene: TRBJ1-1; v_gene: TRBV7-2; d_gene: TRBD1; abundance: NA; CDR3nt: TGTGCCAGCAGCATGTGGACAGGGGGTTCTGAAGCTTTCTTT; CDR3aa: CASSMWTGGSEAFF
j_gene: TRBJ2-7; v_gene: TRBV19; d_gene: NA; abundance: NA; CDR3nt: TGTGCCAGTAGTAAACAGAGATCCTACGAGCAGTACTTC; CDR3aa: CASSKQRSYEQYF
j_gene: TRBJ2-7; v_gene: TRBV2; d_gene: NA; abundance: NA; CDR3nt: TGTGCCAGCAGTGGAGCTGCAGGGGACGTTGAAGAGCAGTACTTC; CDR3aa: CASSGAAGDVEEQYF
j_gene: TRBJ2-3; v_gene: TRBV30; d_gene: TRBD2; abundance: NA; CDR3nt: TGTGCCTGGAGTGTGCTAGCGGCAAGTTCAGATACGCAGTATTTT; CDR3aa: CAWSVLAASSDTQYF
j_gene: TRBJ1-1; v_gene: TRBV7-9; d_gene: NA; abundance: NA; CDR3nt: TGTGCCAGCAGCCGGGGTGGCACTGAAGCTTTCTTT; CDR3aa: CASSRGGTEAFF
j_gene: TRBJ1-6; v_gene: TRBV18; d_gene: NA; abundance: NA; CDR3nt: TGTGCCAGCTCACCACCGGGAGGGGTGGATTCACCCCTCCACTTT; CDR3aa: CASSPPGGVDSPLHF
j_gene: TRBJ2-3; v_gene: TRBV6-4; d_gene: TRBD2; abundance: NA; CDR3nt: TGTGCCAGCAGTGAGGGACTAAGCACAGATACGCAGTATTTT; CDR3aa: CASSEGLSTDTQYF
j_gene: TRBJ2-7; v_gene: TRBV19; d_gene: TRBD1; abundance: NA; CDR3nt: TGTGCCAGTAGTATGATCTTTGCAGGGCTCGGACAGGGGGGTTACGAGCAGTACTTC; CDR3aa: CASSMIFAGLGQGGYEQYF
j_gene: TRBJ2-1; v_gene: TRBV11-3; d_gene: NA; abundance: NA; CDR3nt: TGTGCCAGCAGCTTAGTGTGGGTCCCGAGGGTCGCCTACAATGAGCAGTTCTTC; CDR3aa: CASSLVWVPRVAYNEQFF
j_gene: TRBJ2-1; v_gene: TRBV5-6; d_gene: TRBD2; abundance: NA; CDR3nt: TGTGCCAGCAGCTTGGCCCCGGGACTAGTAATCAATGAGCAGTTCTTC; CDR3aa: CASSLAPGLVINEQFF
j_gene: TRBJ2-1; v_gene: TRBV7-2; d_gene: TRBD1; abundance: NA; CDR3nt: TGTGCCAGCAGCTTAGACAGGGGATTTTACAATGAGCAGTTCTTC; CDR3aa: CASSLDRGFYNEQFF
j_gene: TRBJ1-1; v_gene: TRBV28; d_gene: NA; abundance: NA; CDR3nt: TGTGCCAGCAGTCTCGTAAAGGGAGCTGAAGCTTTCTTT; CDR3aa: CASSLVKGAEAFF
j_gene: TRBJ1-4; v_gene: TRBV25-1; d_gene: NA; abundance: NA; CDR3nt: TGTGCCAGCAGTCGGTATGGGGGCCAAAATGAAAAACTGTTTTTT; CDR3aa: CASSRYGGQNEKLFF
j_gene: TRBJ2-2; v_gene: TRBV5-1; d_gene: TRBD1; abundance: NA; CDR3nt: TGCGCCAGCAGCTTAGCAGGGGGCGACATCGGGGAGCTGTTTTTT; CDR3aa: CASSLAGGDIGELFF
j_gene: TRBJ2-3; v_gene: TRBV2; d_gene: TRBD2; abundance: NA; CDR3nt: TGTGCCAGCAGTACTAGCGCAGATACGCAGTATTTT; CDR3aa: CASSTSADTQYF
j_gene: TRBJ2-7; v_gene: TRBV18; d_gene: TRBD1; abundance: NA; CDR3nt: TGTGCCAGCTCACCATCCGGGACAGGGGTGGTTTACGAGCAGTACTTC; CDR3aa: CASSPSGTGVVYEQYF
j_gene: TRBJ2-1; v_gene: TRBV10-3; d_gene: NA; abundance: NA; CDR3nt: TGTGCCATCAGTGACTCCCGCCTAAGAGGGGGTGAGCAGTTCTTC; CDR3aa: CAISDSRLRGGEQFF
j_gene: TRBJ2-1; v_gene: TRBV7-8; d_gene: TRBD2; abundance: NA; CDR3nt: TGTGCCAGCAGCTCGCCGGGGGGGCCGGGTGAGCAGTTCTTC; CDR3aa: CASSSPGGPGEQFF
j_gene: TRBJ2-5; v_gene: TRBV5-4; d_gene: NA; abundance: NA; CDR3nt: TGTGCCAGCAGCGCCGGACAGCTAAAAGAGACCCAGTACTTC; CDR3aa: CASSAGQLKETQYF
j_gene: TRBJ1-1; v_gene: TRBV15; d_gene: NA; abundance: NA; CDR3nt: TGTGCCACCAGCAGAGATAGGTGGGGCTCTGAAGCTTTCTTT; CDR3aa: CATSRDRWGSEAFF
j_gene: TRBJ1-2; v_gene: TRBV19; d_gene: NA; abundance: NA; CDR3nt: TGTGCCAGTAGTGCAGGGTGGGGCTATGGCTACACCTTC; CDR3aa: CASSAGWGYGYTF
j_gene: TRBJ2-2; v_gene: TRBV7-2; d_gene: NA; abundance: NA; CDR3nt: TGTGCCAGCAGCTTACTGACAGTAATCACCGGGGAGCTGTTTTTT; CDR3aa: CASSLLTVITGELFF
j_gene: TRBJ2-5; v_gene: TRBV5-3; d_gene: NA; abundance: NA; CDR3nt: TGTGCCAGAAGCTTCCCCGGGACAAGCGAGACCCAGTACTTC; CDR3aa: CARSFPGTSETQYF
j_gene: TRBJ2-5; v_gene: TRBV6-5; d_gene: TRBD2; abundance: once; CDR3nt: TGTGCCAGCAATTGGTCTAGCGGGACCCAGTACTTC; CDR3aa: CASNWSSGTQYF
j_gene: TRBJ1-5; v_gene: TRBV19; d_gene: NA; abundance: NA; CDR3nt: TGTGCCAGTAGTGAAGGCCGAGGGTTTCCCCAGCCCCAGCATTTT; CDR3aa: CASSEGRGFPQPQHF
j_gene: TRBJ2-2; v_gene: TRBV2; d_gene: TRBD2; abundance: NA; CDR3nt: TGTGCCAGCAGTCGGGTAGCGGGGAACACCGGGGAGCTGTTTTTT; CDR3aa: CASSRVAGNTGELFF